This TCR beta chain was obtained from a study of blood T cell repertoires in COVID-19. Across the whole study: The cDNA or gDNA used as material had been derived from T cells, B-cell-depleted T cells, or PBMCs.

V dropped 6 bases and J dropped 1 base, with 6 bases sitting between them. CDR1 and CDR2 from the germline V gene are MGHDK and SYGVNS. This CDR3 contains 12 residues. The repertoire was sequenced with immunoSEQ multiplex PCR; TCRdb's copy has only in-frame clones and lacks some. The table lists about 300,000 clones, approximately 85% of them singletons, with 13% in the top ten. The sequenced sample was peripheral blood. The origin of this receptor is a human donor in a cohort sampled during active COVID-19. The chain couples TRBV25-1 to TRBJ2-5; D is ambiguous. The CDR3 protein is CASSQLQETQYF. The CDR3 bases are TGTGCCAGCAGCCAACTCCAAGAGACCCAGTACTTC.